This TCR beta chain originates from a study of shared T cell receptors in the human thymus. Germline V gives CDR1 PRHDT, CDR2 FYEKMQ (reference sequence). V lost 3 bases, J lost 3 bases, and 11 bases stayed unmatched. The CDR3 is made up of 16 amino acids. Data came from immunoSEQ multiplex PCR; TCRdb stores just in-frame clones and leaves some out. The sample gives hundreds of thousands of clones, roughly 94% of which show up once; about 0.02% is in the top ten. The receptor comes from a human donor. The genes are TRBV13 and TRBJ2-7; 7 bases match TRBD1. Sequenced: thymocytes. The CDR3 DNA reads TGTGCCAGCAGCTTGGAGGTTGACAGGGTGATCTACGAGCAGTACTTC. The encoded protein is CASSLEVDRVIYEQYF.